The TCR beta chain described here comes from a study of neoadjuvant anti-PD-1 for oral cavity cancer. Across the whole study: Around day 43, patients without progression received a fourth nivolumab dose before surgery.

On this clone itself: What it recognizes is unknown.

Data came from immunoSEQ multiplex PCR; TCRdb stores just in-frame clones and leaves some out. Of fewer than 90,000 clones in the sample, more than 80% were seen once. The germline V gene has CDR1 MRHNA and CDR2 SNTAGT. J lost 4 bases, V lost 8 bases, and 6 bases had no gene match. The CDR3 is made up of 13 amino acids. Study results and caveats: Higher pretreatment Treg/Th17 ratios tracked higher pretreatment blood clonality.

The chain carries TRBV6-4 and TRBJ1-2; 8 bases fit TRBD1. This receptor was obtained from a person aged 40 to 85 with oral cavity squamous cell carcinoma. The sample in question was PBMCs, obtained before nivolumab (anti-PD-1) treatment. CDR3 amino acids: CASQDRAPYGYTF. The DNA for the CDR3 is TGTGCCAGCCAGGACAGGGCGCCCTATGGCTACACCTTC.